This T cell receptor beta chain was obtained from a study of cytomegalovirus exposure and HLA in healthy donors. Study-wide findings and caveats: Rarity characterized most TCR sequences, yet some public TCRs appeared in many donors. Links to common viral pathogens appeared, in a later analysis, for several of the most significant clusters.

This clone came up a few times. Its antigen is unknown. Use of 60 Vbeta and 13 Jbeta primers characterized the PCR. Only in-frame clones appear in the TCRdb table, and some are missing; sequencing was by immunoSEQ multiplex PCR. Among thousands of clones listed, roughly 80% were seen once. The germline gives CDR1 GTSNPN, CDR2 SVGIG (reference sequence). V was clipped by 2 bases and J by 5 bases, with 9 bases between them. This CDR3 spans 12 amino acids. This receptor was taken from a woman aged 35 to 49 in good health and CMV-seropositive. The specimen sequenced was PBMCs. V and J are TRBV30 and TRBJ2-5; the D gene is possibly TRBD2 (6 bases). CDR3 DNA sequence: TGTGCCTGGAGTACCCTAGCGGAGACCCAGTACTTC. This encodes CAWSTLAETQYF.